The T cell receptor beta chain under discussion was sequenced for a study of shared clonotypes between healthy human individuals. Study details: Three plates each covered CD4 naive and memory; CD8 naive two, CD8 memory one. Whole-study results and caveats: The naive CD4 repertoires of a few donors were compared, and around 5% of clonotypes were shared.

The material for each subset, its genomic DNA, was split evenly across several immunoSEQ plates. In replicate PCRs of sorted subsets, about 190 ng DNA, tens of thousands of T cell genomes, was used. Generated by immunoSEQ multiplex PCR, the TCRdb table keeps only in-frame clones and is missing some. The repertoire consists of around 640,000 clones, with approximately 96% occurring once and the leading ten covering more than 0.085%. CDR1 is MNHEY and CDR2 is SMNVEV in the germline V gene (reference sequence). V dropped 6 bases and J dropped 8 bases, with 19 bases sitting between them. CDR3 length: 15 residues. Worth noting for this clone: Its target is not known.

Naive-designated CD8 cells lacked CD45RO, were positively enriched for CCR7, and omitted terminally differentiated effector memory CD45RA+ cells. This rearrangement joins TRBV27 to TRBJ1-4; D uncertain. The sequenced sample was naive CD8+ T cells sorted from blood. The TCR originated in a woman between 25 and 40 years old in good health. The CDR3 nucleotides read TGTGCCAGCAGCCTTGGACGGCCGGGAAGGGAAAAACTGTTTTTT. Encoded protein: CASSLGRPGREKLFF.